Given below is one TCR beta chain in context. Its recognized antigen is unknown. The sample comes from a study of T cells expressing NK-cell markers (dated by TCRdb to about 2020). As for the study more broadly: Three sorted T-cell subsets (CD3+CD56+NKG2C+, CD3+CD56+NKG2C- and CD3+CD56-NKG2C+) from roughly eight donors had their TCR beta-chain repertoires profiled. Among the eight sequenced donors, seven were HCMV-seropositive and one was HCMV-seronegative. Sequencing of the libraries produced 2 x 150 bp reads on Illumina HiSeq 2000/2500, MiSeq or NextSeq. The study sequenced eight donors, all healthy volunteers chosen at random: three men and five women. Study-wide conclusions, independent of this receptor: Whether the expanded NKG2C-expressing T cell clones were specific for HCMV antigens was left unclear. Those dominant clonotypes were again the most abundant among CD3+CD56-NKG2C+ cells in a handful of donors, at about 28.3-65%. In roughly 6 donors, the dominant CD3+CD56+NKG2C+ clonotypes were among the top 10 CD8+ clonotypes and accounted for about 1.0-7.5% of CD8+ T cells.

To determine HCMV serostatus, a commercial ELISA kit was used to detect HCMV-specific IgG in serum. Ficoll density gradient centrifugation was used to isolate peripheral blood mononuclear cells from blood. Sequencing was carried out with an Illumina HiSeq 2000. TCR beta cDNA libraries were prepared using 5'RACE template switching, which introduced a universal primer site and unique molecular identifiers. Priming for cDNA synthesis came from the TCR beta constant segment, and two successive PCR amplification steps followed. The paper's data handling went like this. MIGEC handled demultiplexing of the reads and grouping by UMI, while MiTCR was used to assemble and quantify clonotypes. Only TCR cDNA sequences supported by at least two reads were kept to exclude erroneous sequences. The tcR package was used for downstream repertoire analysis, and clonotypes were matched across fractions by CDR3 nucleotide sequence plus V segment. VDJmatch was used to annotate antigen specificity against VDJdb, with one amino acid substitution in CDR3 permitted. TCRdb reprocessed the reads into one record per CDR3 protein sequence, lacking DNA. The authors' filters were not applied to this entry. Per the sample table, the count is over 150,000 distinct CDR3 sequences. Jointly, the top ten make up around 21% of the sample.

This TCR came from a man between 18 and 69 years old in good health. The specimen was blood T cells: a sorted CD56 or NKG2C T cell subset, CD4+ or CD8+ T cells, or bulk PBMC T cells (not recorded which).

The CDR3 reads CASSEVDRAVDTQYF. The chain joins TRBV2 to TRBJ2-3; TCRdb's assignment of TRBD1 cannot be checked, as there is no DNA. Via the germline V gene, CDR1 is SNHLY and CDR2 FYNNEI. The CDR3 contains 15 residues, cysteine and phenylalanine counted. No DNA sequence was recorded.